These 30 T cell receptor beta chains were sequenced from one sample in a study of identical twins. One entry per CDR3 protein results from TCRdb running MiXCR on the 5' RACE reads. This table has 500,000 or so distinct CDR3 sequences, roughly an eighth appearing once. The same data also contributed to another study, on yellow fever vaccine responses in identical twins.

The sequencing input was CD4+ T cells sorted from blood. The receptors shown here come from a woman between 18 and 30 years old in good health.

A few counts support this clonotype. This chain uses TRBV12-3 or TRBV12-4 with TRBJ2-1; a weak D match, TRBD1 (6 bases). The CDR3 is made up of 11 amino acids. The V and J ends lost 5 bases and 10 bases respectively, with 9 bases between them. CDR3 DNA: TGTGCCAGCAGTGCAGACAGGGAGCAGTTCTTC. Translation: CASSADREQFF.

Many counts were recorded for this clonotype. V gene TRBV5-1 combines with J gene TRBJ2-5, with 11 bases identical to TRBD1. The germline gives CDR1 SGHRS, CDR2 YFSETQ. The CDR3 spans 14 residues. J lost 4 bases, V lost 4 bases, and 3 bases had no gene match. In nucleotides, the CDR3 is TGCGCCAGCAGCGGGACAGGGGGTGCAGAGACCCAGTACTTC. It is translated as CASSGTGGAETQYF.

This clonotype came up many times. The V and J genes are TRBV10-3 and TRBJ2-5; D is unclear. V lost 0 bases and J lost 4, with 9 bases in between. CDR3 length: 14 amino acids. CDR1 is ENHRY, CDR2 SYGVKD, per germline. CDR3 bases: TGTGCCATCAGTGAGTCCGAATTTCCAGAGACCCAGTACTTC. Translated: CAISESEFPETQYF.

The rearrangement joins TRBV28 to TRBJ2-5; TRBD2 might be the D (6 bases). The CDR3 loop spans 15 amino acids. In germline, CDR1 is MDHEN, CDR2 SYDVKM. V gave up 5 bases and J gave up 5 bases, with 18 bases separating them. In DNA form, the CDR3 reads TGTGCCAGCAGTGACCGGGACTCTCTGGGGGAGACCCAGTACTTC. Translation: CASSDRDSLGETQYF.

This clonotype was counted between two and nine times. The CDR3 DNA is TGCAGTGCTAGTCAGGGACCCGGGGAGCTGTTTTTT. Protein: CSASQGPGELFF. The chain recombines TRBV20-1 with TRBJ2-2, with D perhaps given as TRBD1 or TRBD2 (5 bases each). Germline assignment: CDR1 DFQATT and CDR2 SNEGSKA (reference sequence). The length of the CDR3 is 12 residues. Trimming pared 3 bases from V and 6 bases from J, leaving 8 bases between.

This chain connects TRBV28 to TRBJ2-7, with D unclear. Trimming took 1 base from V and 2 from J, leaving 9 bases between them. The CDR3 extends over 14 amino acids. The germline CDR1 and CDR2 sequences are MDHEN and SYDVKM. The CDR3 region has the DNA TGTGCCAGCAGTTTATACTTAGGGACCTACGAGCAGTACTTC. Protein product: CASSLYLGTYEQYF.

This clonotype was seen at least ten times. The J gene is TRBJ1-6, the V gene TRBV12-3 or TRBV12-4; no firm D call. This CDR3 is 14 amino acids long. V was pared by 7 bases and J by 7 bases, with 14 bases between. CDR3 nucleotide sequence: TGTGCCAGCAAGACCTTTTTTGGGAATTCACCCCTCCACTTT. Protein sequence: CASKTFFGNSPLHF.

The rearrangement uses TRBV12-3 or TRBV12-4 and TRBJ2-5, with 12 bases aligning to TRBD2. CDR3 size: 15 residues. V gave up 6 bases and J gave up 5 bases; unmatched junction bases: 7. The CDR3 region has the DNA TGTGCCAGCAGAAAAGGGACTAGCGGGCGGGAGACCCAGTACTTC. Amino acids: CASRKGTSGRETQYF.

This clonotype has ten or more counts. The chain employs TRBV7-2 and TRBJ2-3, with no clear D. The CDR3 is 15 residues long. The germline V and J ends were trimmed by 2 bases and 7 bases, with 16 bases remaining between them. From germline, CDR1 is SGHTA and CDR2 FQGNSA. The CDR3 bases are TGTGCCAGCAGCTTACGTATTGTGGCCCCAAATACGCAGTATTTT. Translation gives CASSLRIVAPNTQYF.

On this clonotype itself: The germline gene is not matched at one end of the junction; a read error may be the cause. The J gene is TRBJ2-7, the V gene TRBV27, with a possible D match to TRBD1 (6 bases). This CDR3 has 13 residues. Germline CDR1 is MNHEY and CDR2 is SMNVEV (reference sequence). The CDR3: CASRNTGQYVQYF. The CDR3 coding sequence is TGTGCCAGCAGGAACACCGGACAGTACGTGCAGTACTTC.

In its sample, this clonotype was seen many times. The gene calls are TRBV5-1 and TRBJ2-3; TRBD2 matches at 13 bases. J gave up 2 bases and V 4 bases, and 4 bases lay outside the gene matches. The CDR3 loop spans 16 amino acids. Germline V CDR1 and CDR2: SGHRS, YFSETQ. CDR3 region: CASSPGTSGVTDTQYF. In DNA, the CDR3 is TGCGCCAGCAGCCCCGGGACTAGCGGGGTCACAGATACGCAGTATTTT. The full variable domain, with the rest looked up from reference TRBV5-1 and TRBJ2-3, is KAGVTQTPRYLIKTRGQQVTLSCSPISGHRSVSWYQQTPGQGLQFLFEYFSETQRNKGNFPGRFSGRQFSNSRSEMNVSTLELGDSALYLCASSPGTSGVTDTQYFGPGTRLTVL.

The DNA for the CDR3 is TGTGCCAGCAGCCCACTCGCAGGTCCTCGGGACAATGAGCAGTTCTTC. The encoded protein is CASSPLAGPRDNEQFF. This sequence joins TRBV7-3 and TRBJ2-1; D gene ambiguous. V was pared by 5 bases and J by 5 bases, with 19 bases between. The CDR3 has 16 amino acids. From germline, CDR1 is SGHTA and CDR2 FQGTGA. Full variable domain (rest looked up from reference TRBV7-3 and TRBJ2-1): GAGVSQTPSNKVTEKGKYVELRCDPISGHTALYWYRQSLGQGPEFLIYFQGTGAADDSGLPNDRFFAVRPEGSVSTLKIQRTERGDSAVYLCASSPLAGPRDNEQFFGPGTRLTVL.

The genes are TRBV5-5 and TRBJ1-3, with TRBD1 as a possible D gene (6 bases). Between the trimmed V and J ends, which lost 4 bases and 7 bases, there was a span of 21 bases. Looked up from germline, CDR1 is SGHKS and CDR2 is YYEKEE (reference sequence). The CDR3 contains 16 residues. Here the CDR3 DNA reads TGTGCCAGCAGCCCCGCGGCGGGGGCGAGTGGGAACACCATATATTTT. The encoded protein is CASSPAAGASGNTIYF.

This clonotype was picked up a small number of times. CDR3 region: CASSPLPGQGIHEQYF. The CDR3 DNA reads TGTGCCAGCTCACCCCTTCCGGGACAGGGAATCCACGAGCAGTACTTC. The chain joins TRBV18 to TRBJ2-7; 9 positions match TRBD1. The germline V gene encodes CDR1 KGHSH and CDR2 LQKENI. Trimming cost V 3 bases and J 5 bases; bases outside gene matches: 11. This CDR3 comprises 16 residues.

A single count supports this clonotype. The chain's CDR3 is CASSIGNPGFYNEQFF. In nucleotides, the CDR3 is TGTGCCAGTAGTATAGGAAATCCAGGGTTTTACAATGAGCAGTTCTTC. The chain carries TRBV19 and TRBJ2-1; perhaps TRBD1 as D (5 bases). This CDR3 contains 16 residues. Germline V gives CDR1 LNHDA, CDR2 SQIVND (reference sequence). The V and J ends lost 1 base and 4 bases respectively, with 14 bases between them.

This clonotype was counted many times. V gene TRBV12-3 or TRBV12-4 combines with J gene TRBJ2-3; D is unclear. The V end was cut by 3 bases, the J end by 3 bases, with 13 bases between. The CDR3 sequence is 15 residues long. CDR3 sequence: CASSLVGSSTDTQYF. The CDR3 region has the DNA TGTGCCAGCAGTTTGGTTGGTTCCTCGACAGATACGCAGTATTTT.

This chain connects TRBV6-5 to TRBJ1-1; D is unresolved. Per the germline V gene, CDR1 is MNHEY and CDR2 is SVGAGI. This CDR3 comprises 13 residues. V was pared by 4 bases and J by 7 bases, with 13 bases between. CDR3 sequence reads: CASSSPEHVEAFF. The CDR3 region has the DNA TGTGCCAGCAGTTCTCCCGAACATGTTGAAGCTTTCTTT.

In its sample, this clonotype was seen once. The chain is built from TRBV6-5 and TRBJ2-7, with TRBD2 as a possible D gene (6 bases). CDR3 length: 17 residues. Per the germline V gene, CDR1 is MNHEY and CDR2 is SVGAGI. V lost 0 bases, J lost 0 bases, and 15 bases lay in between. CDR3 bases: TGTGCCAGCAGTTACTCGCACTCCTTGACTAGCTCCTACGAGCAGTACTTC. The encoded protein is CASSYSHSLTSSYEQYF.

With respect to this clonotype: This CDR3 fails to terminate in the conserved phenylalanine or tryptophan, so it likely reflects a read error. This chain joins TRBV5-1 and TRBJ2-7, with a possible D match to TRBD1 (6 bases). The germline CDR1 and CDR2 sequences are SGHRS and YFSETQ. The V gene lost 4 bases and the J gene lost 5 bases, with 10 bases spanning the gap. CDR3 length: 12 residues. In DNA, the CDR3 is TGCGCCAGCAGCCCACAGGGTCACGAGCAGTACTTA. This sequence encodes CASSPQGHEQYL.

This sequence joins TRBV11-2 and TRBJ2-1; tentative D call: TRBD1 (6 bases). The CDR3 length is 15 residues. Germline values: CDR1 SGHAT, CDR2 FQNNGV. V was clipped by 2 bases and J by 5 bases, with 13 bases between them. The CDR3 DNA reads as TGTGCCAGCAGCTTACGTAGGACAGCCCACAATGAGCAGTTCTTC. This encodes CASSLRRTAHNEQFF.

V and J are TRBV20-1 and TRBJ1-2; possibly TRBD1 for D (5 bases). The CDR3 runs 14 residues. Trimming removed 6 bases at V and 4 bases at J, with 18 bases between. CDR1 and CDR2 (germline): DFQATT, SNEGSKA (reference sequence). This CDR3 is CSAESSTGVYGYTF. CDR3 sequence (DNA): TGCAGTGCCGAGTCGAGTACGGGGGTCTATGGCTACACCTTC.

This clonotype was detected a few times. A read error may be the cause here, since a much bigger clone is one base away. V gene TRBV27 combines with J gene TRBJ2-7; the match to TRBD1 covers 7 bases. The germline V gene encodes CDR1 MNHEY and CDR2 SMNVEV (reference sequence). CDR3 length: 11 amino acids. Trimming removed 5 bases from V and 6 bases from J; junction bases left unmatched: 1. This CDR3 reads CASSTGAEQYF. The CDR3 nucleotides read TGTGCCAGCAGTACAGGGGCCGAGCAGTACTTC.

The V call is TRBV7-9, the J call TRBJ1-1, with no clear D. Per the germline V gene, CDR1 is SEHNR and CDR2 is FQNEAQ (reference sequence). Trimming took 5 bases from V and 0 from J, leaving 7 bases between them. The CDR3 length is 13 residues. CDR3 in amino acids: CASSVTMNTEAFF. CDR3 coding DNA: TGTGCCAGCAGCGTAACAATGAACACTGAAGCTTTCTTT.

This clonotype was recorded once. This chain links TRBV6-1 with TRBJ1-5; possible D gene TRBD1, 5 bases. Trimming cost V 2 bases and J 6 bases, with 11 bases left between them. Germline loops: CDR1 MNHNS, CDR2 SASEGT. CDR3 length: 14 amino acids. CDR3 DNA sequence: TGTGCCAGCAGTGAACCGGCAGGGACTCAGCCCCAGCATTTT. It is translated as CASSEPAGTQPQHF.

The sample holds a few counts of this clonotype. Germline is not matched at one junction end, which may reflect a read error. The chain combines TRBV20-1 with TRBJ2-2; D unclear. Germline V gene data show CDR1 as DFQATT and CDR2 as SNEGSKA (reference sequence). The CDR3 is 17 residues long. The CDR3 DNA sequence: TGCTGTGCTAGAGATAACAGCCGTGTCGGCGGCACCGGGGAGCTGTTTTTT. It encodes CCARDNSRVGGTGELFF.

This clonotype was counted ten times or more. The gene calls are TRBV10-1 and TRBJ2-1, with 10 bases lining up with TRBD1. The trim removed 6 bases at V and 6 bases at J, leaving 8 bases unmatched. The CDR3 spans 15 residues. Germline assignment: CDR1 WNHNN and CDR2 SYGVQD (reference sequence). The CDR3 DNA reads as TGCGCCAGCAGCCCCCCGGGGACAGGGGTCAATGAGCAGTTCTTC. Protein sequence: CASSPPGTGVNEQFF.

J is TRBJ2-1 and V is TRBV5-1; 8 bases line up with TRBD1. CDR3 length equals 14 residues. V shed 4 bases, J shed 7 bases, and the junction held 7 bases outside the gene matches. Germline V lookup: CDR1 SGHRS, CDR2 YFSETQ. The CDR3 here is CASSPGQARNEQFF. In nucleotides, the CDR3 is TGCGCCAGCAGCCCGGGACAGGCAAGGAATGAGCAGTTCTTC.

Comment on this clonotype: As the CDR3 is not closed by the conserved phenylalanine or tryptophan, this likely results from a read error. The rearrangement joins TRBV10-3 to TRBJ2-3; the D is unclear. Germline-derived CDR1 and CDR2 are ENHRY and SYGVKD. The V end was cut by 6 bases, the J end by 0 bases, with 13 bases between. The CDR3 extends over 15 amino acids. In DNA form, the CDR3 reads TGTGCCATCAGAGAACAGTTATCTAGCACAGATACGCAGTATCTT. Its translation is CAIREQLSSTDTQYL.

This chain connects TRBV5-6 to TRBJ2-3; 8 bases are shared with TRBD2. CDR1 SGHDT and CDR2 YYEEEE come from the germline V gene. Trimming took 1 base from V and 3 from J; bases not matched to a gene: 10. The CDR3 sequence is 17 residues long. CDR3 coding DNA: TGTGCCAGCAGCTTGACTAGCGGCTTTATCATAACAGATACGCAGTATTTT. This sequence encodes CASSLTSGFIITDTQYF.

A few counts support this clonotype. V is TRBV3-1 and J is TRBJ2-3, with 10 bases aligning to TRBD1. Trimming at V came to 6 bases and at J to 2 bases, leaving 8 bases not matched to a gene. The CDR3 has 16 amino acids. Germline V CDR1 and CDR2: LGHDT, YNNKEL (reference sequence). The CDR3 DNA reads as TGTGCCAGCAGTCGGTACGGGACAGGGGCCACAGATACGCAGTATTTT. Amino acids: CASSRYGTGATDTQYF.